This T cell receptor (beta chain) was found in a study of control samples from healthy donors and cancer patients. The CDR3 has 13 amino acids. Trimming cost V 2 bases and J 3 bases, with 8 bases left between them. Method: immunoSEQ multiplex PCR; TCRdb's copy keeps in-frame clones and lacks some. The table lists some 170,000 clones, approximately 96% of them singletons. Sequenced input: blood. This clonotype originated in a woman aged 25 to 45 in good health. V gene TRBV12-3 or TRBV12-4 combines with J gene TRBJ2-7; D tentatively reads TRBD1 or TRBD2 (5 bases each). The CDR3 spells CASSLRGYYEQYF. The CDR3 DNA follows: TGTGCCAGCAGTTTACGGGGCTACTACGAGCAGTACTTC.